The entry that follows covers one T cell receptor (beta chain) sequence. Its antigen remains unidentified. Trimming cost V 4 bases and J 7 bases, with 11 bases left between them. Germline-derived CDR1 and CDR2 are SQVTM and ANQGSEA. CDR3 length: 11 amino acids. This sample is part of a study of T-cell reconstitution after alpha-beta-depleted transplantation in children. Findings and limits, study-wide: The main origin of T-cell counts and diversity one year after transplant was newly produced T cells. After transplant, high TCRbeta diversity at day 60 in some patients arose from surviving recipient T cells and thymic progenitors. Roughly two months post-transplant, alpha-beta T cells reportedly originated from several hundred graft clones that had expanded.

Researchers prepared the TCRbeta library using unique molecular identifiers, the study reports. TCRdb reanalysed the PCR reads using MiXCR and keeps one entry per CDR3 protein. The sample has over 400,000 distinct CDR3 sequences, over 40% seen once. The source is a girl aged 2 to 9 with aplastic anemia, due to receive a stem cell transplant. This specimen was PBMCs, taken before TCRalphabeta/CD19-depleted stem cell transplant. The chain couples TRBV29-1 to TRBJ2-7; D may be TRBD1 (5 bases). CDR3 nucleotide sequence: TGCAGCGTTGGGGTTGGGGCAGAGCAGTACTTC. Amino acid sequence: CSVGVGAEQYF.